The 2 T cell receptor beta chains below all came from one sample that was sequenced in a study of OX40 agonist ivuxolimab in advanced cancers. Profiled with immunoSEQ multiplex PCR; TCRdb holds only in-frame clones, not every one. The sample has some 11,000 clones; more than 70% are singletons. The sample here was CD4+ or CD8+ T cells sorted from blood, taken in a trial of the OX40 agonist ivuxolimab. These receptors were obtained from an adult with an advanced solid tumor such as melanoma, head and neck, liver or kidney cancer.

This sequence joins TRBV5-1 and TRBJ2-7, with TRBD2 matching 14 bases. V dropped 4 bases and J dropped 6; count of bases not matched to a gene: 3. Germline CDR1 SGHRS, CDR2 YFSETQ. This CDR3 is 14 amino acids long. This CDR3 reads CASSTGTSGSEQYF. The CDR3 region has the DNA TGCGCCAGCAGCACTGGGACTAGCGGGAGCGAGCAGTACTTC.

The rearrangement joins TRBV5-6 to TRBJ2-1, with a possible D match to TRBD2 (5 bases). Germline assignment: CDR1 SGHDT and CDR2 YYEEEE. The CDR3 totals 14 residues. Deletions cut 2 bases from V and 5 bases from J, with 11 bases between. The CDR3 loop is CASSFPGINNEQFF. In DNA, the CDR3 is TGTGCCAGCAGCTTTCCGGGGATTAACAATGAGCAGTTCTTC.